Below, 22 T cell receptor beta chains from the same sample are listed, as sequenced in a study of cytomegalovirus exposure and HLA in healthy donors. Primers included in the PCR were 60 Vbeta and 13 Jbeta primers. Repertoires were generated with immunoSEQ multiplex PCR, while TCRdb's copy carries only in-frame clones and drops some. The sample consists of approximately 170,000 clones, 65% to 80% of them appearing once. Specimen: PBMCs. The receptors were sampled from a woman aged 40 to 50 in good health and CMV-seropositive.

This chain connects TRBV7-2 to TRBJ2-5; 8 nucleotides line up with TRBD1. Gene TRBJ2-7 matches the end of the DNA better, so the J call may be wrong. This CDR3 is 17 amino acids long. The V gene's germline CDR1 is SGHTA and CDR2 FQGNSA. CDR3 DNA: TGTGCCAGCAGCTTAGTGCACGGACAGGGCGTGGGTTACGAGCAGTACTTC. Its protein product is CASSLVHGQGVGYEQYF.

This chain links TRBV7-8 with TRBJ2-5; 13 positions match TRBD2. The V gene's germline CDR1 is SGHVS and CDR2 FQNEAQ. Trimming at V came to 5 bases and at J to 2 bases, leaving 2 bases not matched to a gene. There are 15 residues in the CDR3. The CDR3 DNA follows: TGTGCCAGCAGCACGGGACTAGCGGGGCAAGAGACCCAGTACTTC. Residues: CASSTGLAGQETQYF.

The chain has TRBV6-1 and TRBJ1-5; the D is unclear. The CDR3 length is 14 residues. Deletions cut 5 bases from V and 2 bases from J, with 10 bases between. Germline CDR1 is MNHNS and CDR2 is SASEGT. The CDR3 loop is CASSLVFGNQPQHF. As DNA, the CDR3 is TGTGCCAGCAGTTTAGTGTTTGGCAATCAGCCCCAGCATTTT.

The rearrangement uses TRBV7-6 and TRBJ2-3; 10 nucleotides match TRBD2. Germline V gene sequence: CDR1 SGHVS, CDR2 FNYEAQ. V dropped 1 base and J dropped 4; count of bases not matched to a gene: 5. The CDR3 sequence is 16 residues long. This chain's CDR3 is CASSLGSGGAPDTQYF. As DNA, the CDR3 is TGTGCCAGCAGCTTAGGGAGCGGGGGGGCCCCAGATACGCAGTATTTT.

The chain couples TRBV4-1 to TRBJ2-1; 7 bases are a match to TRBD2. The CDR3 is 20 residues long. CDR1 MGHRA and CDR2 YSYEKL come from the germline V gene. The V gene end was trimmed by 0 bases and the J gene end by 8 bases; junction bases not matched to a gene: 22. CDR3 in DNA: TGCGCCAGCAGCCAAGAGGAGGCGGGCCGTCTAGCGCCCCGGGGGGATGAGCAGTTCTTC. Protein sequence: CASSQEEAGRLAPRGDEQFF.

The chain uses TRBV5-6 and TRBJ2-5; D may be TRBD2 (5 bases). The CDR3 is 14 residues long. Trimming shortened V by 3 bases and J by 2 bases, and 11 bases separated the two germline ends. Germline CDR1 is SGHDT and CDR2 is YYEEEE. The CDR3 is CASSSLGVQETQYF. The CDR3 DNA sequence: TGTGCCAGCAGCTCACTCGGGGTACAAGAGACCCAGTACTTC. The full variable domain, completed using reference TRBV5-6 and TRBJ2-5, is DAGVTQSPTHLIKTRGQQVTLRCSPKSGHDTVSWYQQALGQGPQFIFQYYEEEERQRGNFPDRFSGHQFPNYSSELNVNALLLGDSALYLCASSSLGVQETQYFGPGTRLLVL.

V is TRBV19 and J is TRBJ1-1; 7 bases are shared with TRBD1. Looked up from germline, CDR1 is LNHDA and CDR2 is SQIVND (reference sequence). The V and J ends lost 4 bases and 2 bases, in that order; junction bases with no gene match: 7. CDR3 length: 15 amino acids. CDR3 sequence (DNA): TGTGCCAGTAGTACACGGGACAGCGGAAACACTGAAGCTTTCTTT. This translates into CASSTRDSGNTEAFF.

V is TRBV4-3 and J is TRBJ1-2; TRBD1 aligns across 9 bases. Trimming at V came to 3 bases and at J to 11 bases, leaving 10 bases not matched to a gene. Germline lookup yields CDR1 LGHNA and CDR2 YSLEER. This CDR3 comprises 14 residues. This CDR3 is CASSQAPGQGRYTF. The CDR3 DNA follows: TGCGCCAGCAGCCAGGCACCGGGACAGGGTCGATACACCTTC.

The CDR3: CASSRQGENEQFF. The CDR3 bases are TGTGCCAGCAGCCGACAGGGTGAAAATGAGCAGTTCTTC. The chain is built from TRBV5-5 and TRBJ2-1; TRBD1 aligns across 7 bases. Germline CDR1 reads SGHKS; CDR2 reads YYEKEE (reference sequence). The CDR3 has 13 residues. V shed 4 bases and J 7 bases; nucleotides not matched to a gene: 5. Supplemented by reference TRBV5-5 and TRBJ2-1, the full variable domain reads DAGVTQSPTHLIKTRGQQVTLRCSPISGHKSVSWYQQVLGQGPQFIFQYYEKEERGRGNFPDRFSARQFPNYSSELNVNALLLGDSALYLCASSRQGENEQFFGPGTRLTVL.

The chain recombines TRBV5-4 with TRBJ1-1; D is possibly TRBD1 (6 bases). The CDR3 sequence is 12 residues long. The germline V gene has CDR1 SGHNT and CDR2 YYREEE (reference sequence). V gave up 9 bases and J gave up 2 bases, with 11 bases separating them. The CDR3 region has the DNA TGTGCCACGTCGGACAGAAACACTGAAGCTTTCTTT. Its translation: CATSDRNTEAFF. Full variable domain (outside the CDR3, taken from reference TRBV5-4 and TRBJ1-1): ETGVTQSPTHLIKTRGQQVTLRCSSQSGHNTVSWYQQALGQGPQFIFQYYREEENGRGNFPPRFSGLQFPNYSSELNVNALELDDSALYLCATSDRNTEAFFGQGTRLTVV.

The J gene is TRBJ2-1, the V gene TRBV19; tentatively, D is TRBD2 (5 bases). V lost 0 bases and J 5 bases, leaving 8 bases between the germline ends. The CDR3 has 14 residues. Germline CDR1 LNHDA, CDR2 SQIVND (reference sequence). CDR3 region: CASSIEAADNEQFF. Here the CDR3 DNA reads TGTGCCAGTAGTATAGAAGCGGCAGACAATGAGCAGTTCTTC.

The table lists this clone with a few counts. The V call is TRBV4-2, the J call TRBJ1-2; no firm D call. Germline values: CDR1 LGHNA, CDR2 YNFKEQ. The CDR3 totals 15 residues. V gave up 0 bases and J gave up 5 bases, with 13 bases separating them. CDR3 loop: CASSQDSSEVYGYTF. CDR3 nucleotides: TGTGCCAGCAGCCAAGATAGCTCGGAGGTTTATGGCTACACCTTC.

The chain links TRBV7-2 to TRBJ2-7; TRBD2 is a possible D gene (5 bases). V lost 4 bases and J lost 3, with 10 bases in between. CDR1 is SGHTA and CDR2 is FQGNSA in the germline V gene. This CDR3 contains 13 residues. The CDR3 DNA reads as TGTGCCAGCAGCTCCAGCCGGGACTACGAGCAGTACTTC. Translated, it gives CASSSSRDYEQYF.

The chain carries TRBV7-6 and TRBJ2-3; TRBD1 aligns across 8 bases. V was clipped by 5 bases and J by 8 bases; unmatched bases: 6. CDR1 is SGHVS, CDR2 FNYEAQ, per germline. CDR3 size: 13 residues. CDR3 in amino acids: CASSQGTGGTQYF. The CDR3 bases are TGTGCCAGCAGCCAGGGGACAGGAGGTACGCAGTATTTT.

The chain combines TRBV5-4 with TRBJ2-3; 9 bases agree with TRBD1. V lost 2 bases and J lost 1; bases outside the gene matches: 2. Germline V gene lookup returns CDR1 SGHNT and CDR2 YYREEE (reference sequence). CDR3 length equals 15 residues. CDR3 sequence reads: CASSFRDRGTDTQYF. In nucleotides, the CDR3 is TGTGCCAGCAGCTTCCGGGACAGGGGCACAGATACGCAGTATTTT.

This chain connects TRBV9 to TRBJ1-1; TRBD1 aligns across 7 bases. V gave up 5 bases and J gave up 0 bases; unmatched junction bases: 16. Germline lookup yields CDR1 SGDLS and CDR2 YYNGEE. CDR3 length: 18 amino acids. The CDR3 protein is CASRAFPVKGQLNTEAFF. CDR3 DNA sequence: TGTGCCAGCAGGGCCTTTCCGGTGAAGGGACAGTTGAACACTGAAGCTTTCTTT.

This chain uses TRBV2 with TRBJ2-3, with a weak D call TRBD2 (6 bases). The V end was cut by 6 bases, the J end by 6 bases, with 13 bases between. The length of the CDR3 is 13 residues. Germline CDR1 and CDR2: SNHLY and FYNNEI. CDR3 nucleotide sequence: TGTGCCAGCAGCCGGGACTCTGGGGATACGCAGTATTTT. It codes for CASSRDSGDTQYF.

V and J are TRBV19 and TRBJ2-1; no definite D call. Germline V lookup: CDR1 LNHDA, CDR2 SQIVND (reference sequence). CDR3 size: 15 residues. V was pared by 0 bases and J by 6 bases, with 12 bases between. CDR3 DNA sequence: TGTGCCAGTAGTATAGATCAAAGACTGGCCAATGAGCAGTTCTTC. It yields the protein CASSIDQRLANEQFF.

The rearrangement joins TRBV5-6 to TRBJ2-2; D is unclear. Deletions cut 4 bases from V and 0 bases from J, with 4 bases between. The CDR3 extends over 13 amino acids. Germline CDR1 reads SGHDT; CDR2 reads YYEEEE. The CDR3 DNA follows: TGTGCCAGCAGCCATCCGAACACCGGGGAGCTGTTTTTT. It translates to CASSHPNTGELFF.

As regards this clone: The junction differs from germline at one of its ends, possibly a read error. This chain links TRBV4-2 with TRBJ2-4; TRBD2 agrees at 16 bases. This CDR3 contains 22 residues. Germline CDR1 reads LGHNA; CDR2 reads YNFKEQ. The CDR3 region is CASSQEATGTSGGDPAKNSQYF. The DNA for the CDR3 is TGTGCCAGCAGCCAAGAAGCCACAGGGACTAGCGGGGGGGATCCGGCCAAAAACAGTCAGTACTTC.

This rearrangement joins TRBV7-9 to TRBJ1-4; D call uncertain. This CDR3 is 15 amino acids long. CDR1 is SEHNR, CDR2 FQNEAQ, per germline (reference sequence). V lost 5 bases to trimming and J lost 8 bases, with 18 bases between them. CDR3 DNA: TGTGCCAGCAGCCTCCGGACCTCCGAGGGCGAAAAACTGTTTTTT. Amino acids: CASSLRTSEGEKLFF.

The chain has TRBV14 and TRBJ2-1, with D possibly being TRBD2 (5 bases). CDR3 size: 17 residues. The ends were cut back, 0 bases at V and 9 bases at J, with 21 bases in the middle. Germline V gene data show CDR1 as SGHDN and CDR2 as FVKESK. Here the CDR3 reads CASSQDSGSLFRGEQFF. The CDR3 nucleotides read TGTGCCAGCAGCCAAGATTCCGGCAGCCTTTTTCGGGGTGAGCAGTTCTTC.